This is a list of T cell receptor beta chains from one sample in a study of CD8 T cells in ankylosing spondylitis. TCRdb independently ran MiXCR on the 5' RACE reads; one entry per CDR3 protein. This sample has 450,000 to 550,000 distinct CDR3 sequences, with over 4% found just once. Sequenced: blood, either unsorted or a sorted T cell fraction (not recorded which). Receptors originate from a male donor with ankylosing spondylitis. Both conserved end residues are part of each CDR3. The D gene is left open where the match is weak. A clone size is listed for some rows: how often the clone was seen (once, few, many), or a class if it is expanded.

clone_size: many
v_call: TRBV5-1
d_call: -
j_call: TRBJ2-1
cdr3_aa: CASSLGGTSYNEQFF
cdr3_nt: TGCGCCAGCAGCTTGGGCGGAACTTCCTACAATGAGCAGTTCTTC

clone_size: -
v_call: TRBV6-1
d_call: TRBD2
j_call: TRBJ2-3
cdr3_aa: CASQAGVTDTQYF
cdr3_nt: TGTGCCAGCCAAGCGGGAGTCACAGATACGCAGTATTTT

clone_size: many
v_call: TRBV6-5
d_call: TRBD1
j_call: TRBJ2-3
cdr3_aa: CASSYSRQGATDTQYF
cdr3_nt: TGTGCCAGCAGTTACTCCCGACAGGGGGCAACAGATACGCAGTATTTT

clone_size: many
v_call: TRBV6-1
d_call: TRBD1
j_call: TRBJ2-2
cdr3_aa: CASRRQGATGELFF
cdr3_nt: TGTGCCAGCAGAAGACAGGGTGCCACCGGGGAGCTGTTTTTT

clone_size: many
v_call: TRBV7-9
d_call: -
j_call: TRBJ2-3
cdr3_aa: CASSLGGSGTDTQYF
cdr3_nt: TGTGCCAGCAGCTTAGGTGGTAGCGGCACAGATACGCAGTATTTT

clone_size: -
v_call: TRBV2
d_call: -
j_call: TRBJ2-5
cdr3_aa: CASGGTGETQYF
cdr3_nt: TGTGCCAGCGGGGGTACCGGGGAGACCCAGTACTTC

clone_size: -
v_call: TRBV15
d_call: -
j_call: TRBJ2-3
cdr3_aa: CATSRDSGSSTDTQYF
cdr3_nt: TGTGCCACCAGCAGAGACTCAGGCTCTTCAACAGATACGCAGTATTTT

clone_size: many
v_call: TRBV12-3/TRBV12-4
d_call: -
j_call: TRBJ1-4
cdr3_aa: CASSLRGTREKLFF
cdr3_nt: TGTGCCAGCAGTTTGCGAGGGACCCGGGAAAAACTGTTTTTT

clone_size: -
v_call: TRBV5-6
d_call: -
j_call: TRBJ1-2
cdr3_aa: CASSSFSPMGRGYGYTF
cdr3_nt: TGTGCCAGCAGCTCGTTTTCCCCAATGGGCAGGGGCTATGGCTACACCTTC

clone_size: many
v_call: TRBV7-2
d_call: TRBD1
j_call: TRBJ2-1
cdr3_aa: CASSGNRGLDNEQFF
cdr3_nt: TGTGCCAGCAGCGGAAACAGGGGGCTGGACAATGAGCAGTTCTTC

clone_size: many
v_call: TRBV4-3
d_call: -
j_call: TRBJ1-2
cdr3_aa: CASSQLHENNYGYTF
cdr3_nt: TGCGCCAGCAGCCAGCTACACGAGAATAACTATGGCTACACCTTC

clone_size: few
v_call: TRBV16
d_call: -
j_call: TRBJ1-1
cdr3_aa: CASSQSIGTEAFF
cdr3_nt: TGTGCCAGCAGCCAATCGATAGGGACTGAAGCTTTCTTT

clone_size: many
v_call: TRBV18
d_call: -
j_call: TRBJ2-7
cdr3_aa: CASSPPAPSSYEQYF
cdr3_nt: TGTGCCAGCTCCCCGCCGGCTCCCAGCTCCTACGAGCAGTACTTC

clone_size: many
v_call: TRBV28
d_call: TRBD2
j_call: TRBJ2-3
cdr3_aa: CASSSGRARVPDTQYF
cdr3_nt: TGTGCCAGCAGTAGCGGGAGGGCCCGAGTACCAGATACGCAGTATTTT

clone_size: many
v_call: TRBV7-2
d_call: -
j_call: TRBJ2-5
cdr3_aa: CASSSLGGSRETQYF
cdr3_nt: TGTGCCAGCAGCTCCCTAGGGGGGAGTAGGGAGACCCAGTACTTC

clone_size: many
v_call: TRBV12-3/TRBV12-4
d_call: -
j_call: TRBJ2-7
cdr3_aa: CASSLRAPGGQYF
cdr3_nt: TGTGCCAGCAGTTTAAGGGCCCCAGGTGGGCAGTACTTC

clone_size: few
v_call: TRBV7-2
d_call: TRBD1
j_call: TRBJ2-4
cdr3_aa: CASSARQGPKNIQYF
cdr3_nt: TGTGCCAGCAGCGCTCGACAGGGACCCAAAAACATTCAGTACTTC

clone_size: many
v_call: TRBV10-3
d_call: -
j_call: TRBJ1-2
cdr3_aa: CAISERAGQGGYTF
cdr3_nt: TGTGCCATCAGTGAAAGGGCAGGGCAGGGTGGCTACACCTTC

clone_size: many
v_call: TRBV11-2
d_call: TRBD2
j_call: TRBJ2-1
cdr3_aa: CASSLGRGGNNEQFF
cdr3_nt: TGTGCCAGCAGCTTAGGGCGGGGGGGTAACAATGAGCAGTTCTTC

clone_size: -
v_call: TRBV6-2/TRBV6-3
d_call: TRBD2
j_call: TRBJ2-1
cdr3_aa: CASSYSGLQAFF
cdr3_nt: TGTGCCAGCAGTTACTCGGGACTACAGGCATTCTTC

clone_size: many
v_call: TRBV28
d_call: -
j_call: TRBJ2-7
cdr3_aa: CASKGGTITF
cdr3_nt: TGTGCCAGTAAAGGGGGGACTATAACCTTC

clone_size: few
v_call: TRBV6-1
d_call: -
j_call: TRBJ1-5
cdr3_aa: CASSDDARGLDQPQHF
cdr3_nt: TGTGCCAGCAGTGATGATGCGAGGGGGTTGGATCAGCCCCAGCATTTT

clone_size: -
v_call: TRBV20-1
d_call: -
j_call: TRBJ2-4
cdr3_aa: CSARGALRDIQYF
cdr3_nt: TGCAGTGCTAGAGGGGCCCTCCGCGACATTCAGTACTTC

clone_size: many
v_call: TRBV6-2/TRBV6-3
d_call: TRBD1
j_call: TRBJ2-2
cdr3_aa: CASIAPAWTGRTGELFF
cdr3_nt: TGTGCCAGTATAGCCCCTGCCTGGACAGGGCGCACCGGGGAGCTGTTTTTT

clone_size: many
v_call: TRBV29-1
d_call: TRBD1
j_call: TRBJ2-1
cdr3_aa: CSVERTGGYNEQFF
cdr3_nt: TGCAGCGTTGAAAGGACAGGGGGCTACAATGAGCAGTTCTTC

clone_size: many
v_call: TRBV7-9
d_call: -
j_call: TRBJ2-1
cdr3_aa: CASEDTWGVNEQFF
cdr3_nt: TGTGCCTCGGAAGACACCTGGGGGGTCAATGAGCAGTTCTTC

clone_size: many
v_call: TRBV7-9
d_call: -
j_call: TRBJ2-1
cdr3_aa: CASSLGRDLRAFF
cdr3_nt: TGTGCCAGCAGCTTAGGGAGGGACTTGCGCGCATTCTTC

clone_size: many
v_call: TRBV18
d_call: -
j_call: TRBJ1-1
cdr3_aa: CASSFNAGGETEAFF
cdr3_nt: TGTGCCAGCTCATTCAACGCGGGGGGCGAAACTGAAGCTTTCTTT

clone_size: many
v_call: TRBV5-1
d_call: -
j_call: TRBJ2-7
cdr3_aa: CASKPGALSYEQYF
cdr3_nt: TGCGCCAGCAAACCGGGAGCTTTATCCTACGAGCAGTACTTC

clone_size: many
v_call: TRBV7-8
d_call: -
j_call: TRBJ2-1
cdr3_aa: CASSFAGTGPRQQFF
cdr3_nt: TGTGCCAGCAGCTTCGCCGGGACGGGTCCTCGGCAACAGTTCTTC

clone_size: many
v_call: TRBV29-1
d_call: TRBD2
j_call: TRBJ2-1
cdr3_aa: CSVPGLAGASSYNEQFF
cdr3_nt: TGCAGCGTCCCGGGACTAGCGGGAGCGAGCTCCTACAATGAGCAGTTCTTC

clone_size: many
v_call: TRBV7-2
d_call: TRBD2
j_call: TRBJ2-1
cdr3_aa: CASSRGLAGGNEQFF
cdr3_nt: TGCGCCAGCAGCAGAGGACTAGCGGGAGGAAATGAGCAGTTCTTC

clone_size: -
v_call: TRBV20-1
d_call: -
j_call: TRBJ1-5
cdr3_aa: CSARDGSSSTRTQHF
cdr3_nt: TGCAGTGCTAGAGATGGGTCCAGTTCAACTAGGACCCAGCATTTT

clone_size: few
v_call: TRBV29-1
d_call: -
j_call: TRBJ2-4
cdr3_aa: CSVAQLNLNIQYF
cdr3_nt: TGCAGCGTTGCCCAGTTAAACCTTAACATTCAGTACTTC

clone_size: many
v_call: TRBV4-3
d_call: -
j_call: TRBJ2-3
cdr3_aa: CASSQGSGLWDTQYF
cdr3_nt: TGCGCCAGCAGCCAAGGTAGCGGTTTGTGGGATACGCAGTATTTT

clone_size: -
v_call: TRBV12-3/TRBV12-4
d_call: -
j_call: TRBJ1-1
cdr3_aa: CASREAGREAFF
cdr3_nt: TGTGCCAGCAGGGAAGCAGGACGGGAAGCTTTCTTT

clone_size: -
v_call: TRBV28
d_call: -
j_call: TRBJ1-2
cdr3_aa: CASSELGTSNYGYTF
cdr3_nt: TGTGCCAGCAGTGAGCTCGGAACTTCTAACTATGGCTACACCTTC

clone_size: few
v_call: TRBV6-2/TRBV6-3
d_call: -
j_call: TRBJ1-6
cdr3_aa: CASRQDTAFNSPLHF
cdr3_nt: TGTGCCAGCAGACAAGACACAGCCTTTAATTCACCCCTCCACTTT

clone_size: -
v_call: TRBV2
d_call: -
j_call: TRBJ2-7
cdr3_aa: CASSMGGEQYF
cdr3_nt: TGTGCCAGCAGTATGGGAGGCGAGCAGTACTTC

clone_size: many
v_call: TRBV20-1
d_call: -
j_call: TRBJ1-4
cdr3_aa: CSLPVGNEKLFF
cdr3_nt: TGCAGTCTACCAGTAGGAAACGAAAAACTGTTTTTT

clone_size: many
v_call: TRBV9
d_call: -
j_call: TRBJ2-2
cdr3_aa: CASSVRPSTGELFF
cdr3_nt: TGTGCCAGCAGCGTAAGACCGTCGACCGGGGAGCTGTTTTTT

clone_size: many
v_call: TRBV7-6
d_call: -
j_call: TRBJ1-4
cdr3_aa: CASSLAGQPNEKLFF
cdr3_nt: TGTGCCAGCAGCTTAGCAGGACAGCCCAATGAAAAACTGTTTTTT

clone_size: few
v_call: TRBV29-1
d_call: TRBD1
j_call: TRBJ2-7
cdr3_aa: CSVDGTGHSGEQYF
cdr3_nt: TGCAGCGTTGATGGGACAGGACATTCGGGCGAGCAGTACTTC